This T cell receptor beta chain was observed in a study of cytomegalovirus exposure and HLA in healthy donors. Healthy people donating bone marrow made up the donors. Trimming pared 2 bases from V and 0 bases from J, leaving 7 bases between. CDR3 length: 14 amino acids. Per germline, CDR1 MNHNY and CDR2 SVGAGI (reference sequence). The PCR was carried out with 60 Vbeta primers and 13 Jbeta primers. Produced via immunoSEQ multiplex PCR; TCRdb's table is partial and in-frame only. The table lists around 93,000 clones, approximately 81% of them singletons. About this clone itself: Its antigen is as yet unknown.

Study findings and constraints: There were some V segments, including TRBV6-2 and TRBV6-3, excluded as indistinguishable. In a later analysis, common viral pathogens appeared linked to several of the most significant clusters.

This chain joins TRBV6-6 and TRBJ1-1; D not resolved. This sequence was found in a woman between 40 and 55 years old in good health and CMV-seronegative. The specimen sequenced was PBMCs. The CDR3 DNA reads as TGTGCCAGCAGTTACGAGGCGCTGAACACTGAAGCTTTCTTT. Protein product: CASSYEALNTEAFF.